One sample yielded the 5 T cell receptor beta chains listed below, sequenced in a study of PD-1 blockade in classical Hodgkin lymphoma. The patients all showed relapse after autologous stem cell transplantation, while their brentuximab vedotin exposure varied. PBMCs, once thawed, yielded CD8+ T cells isolated by magnetic negative selection. TCRdb keeps only in-frame clones here, not all; method: immunoSEQ multiplex PCR. The sample yields about 4,500 clones, 77% seen once. Sequences were derived from CD8+ T cells from blood, sampled at baseline. These receptors came from a human donor with classical Hodgkin lymphoma.

This clone was observed a handful of times. The gene calls are TRBV4-2 and TRBJ1-3; D is ambiguous. Per the germline V gene, CDR1 is LGHNA and CDR2 is YNFKEQ. V was pared by 0 bases and J by 8 bases, with 14 bases between. The CDR3 consists of 15 residues. CDR3 in DNA: TGTGCCAGCAGCCAAGAGTCGACATTCTTGGACACCATATATTTT. Protein sequence: CASSQESTFLDTIYF.

This chain uses TRBV5-1 with TRBJ2-3, with 11 bases matching TRBD2. Germline V gives CDR1 SGHRS, CDR2 YFSETQ. V lost 7 bases, J lost 4 bases, and 17 bases stayed unmatched. The CDR3 length is 18 residues. In nucleotides, the CDR3 is TGCGCCAGCTCCGGGACTAGCGGTTCCCGGGTGGGACCAGATACGCAGTATTTT. Residues: CASSGTSGSRVGPDTQYF.

The V gene is TRBV6-8, the J gene TRBJ2-3, with TRBD1 matching over 8 bases. Germline CDR1 reads MNHGY; CDR2 reads SAAAGT. This CDR3 has 16 residues. V lost 6 bases to trimming and J lost 6 bases; unmatched junction nucleotides: 14. DNA of the CDR3: TGTGCCAGCAGACCCCTCACCGCGACAGGGGCGGATACGCAGTATTTT. This encodes CASRPLTATGADTQYF.

The chain couples TRBV6-5 to TRBJ1-5; TRBD1 is a possible D gene (6 bases). The V and J ends lost 8 bases and 2 bases respectively, with 10 bases between them. The CDR3 loop spans 13 amino acids. Germline V lookup: CDR1 MNHEY, CDR2 SVGAGI. The CDR3 nucleotides read TGTGCCAGCGGACACAGGGGCAATCAGCCCCAGCATTTT. Protein: CASGHRGNQPQHF.

This sequence joins TRBV7-6 and TRBJ1-4; the D is unclear. Between the trimmed V and J ends, which lost 5 bases and 8 bases, there was a span of 21 bases. Germline V lookup: CDR1 SGHVS, CDR2 FNYEAQ. There are 16 residues in the CDR3. Here the CDR3 DNA reads TGTGCCAGCAGCCCGACCGTTCAGCCAGGCGACGAAAAACTGTTTTTT. As protein: CASSPTVQPGDEKLFF.